A selection of T cell receptor beta chains follows, all from one sample in a study of shared clonotypes between healthy human individuals. The table came from immunoSEQ multiplex PCR; TCRdb's copy has only in-frame clones and leaves some out. The sample shows roughly 700,000 clones, about 74% of them seen only once. The material sequenced was memory CD4+ T cells sorted from blood. These receptors all come from a woman in her 30s in good health. CDR3s include the opening cysteine and the closing phenylalanine or tryptophan. A D gene is named only where the DNA matches it firmly. Rows give clone size only sometimes, using once, few, many, or a class for an expanded clone.

>TRBV5-1|TRBD1|-|TRBJ2-3
TGCGCCAGCACCTTACGGGACAGGGAAAGGGATACGCAGTATTTT
CASTLRDRERDTQYF
>TRBV13|TRBD2|-|TRBJ2-3
TGTGCCAGCAGCCTACGTTTAGCGGGGGCTAGCACAGATACGCAGTATTTT
CASSLRLAGASTDTQYF
>TRBV5-5|-|-|TRBJ2-5
TGTGCCAGCAGCTTGATTGGGGGAGAGACCCAGTACTTC
CASSLIGGETQYF
>TRBV6-5|-|-|TRBJ1-1
TGTGCCAGCTATCGGGGCATGAACACTGAAGCTTTCTTT
CASYRGMNTEAFF
>TRBV18|-|-|TRBJ2-1
TGTGCCAGCTCACCACGACAGGGAGGAGTTTTAAATGAGCAGTTCTTC
CASSPRQGGVLNEQFF
>TRBV6-5|-|many|TRBJ1-2
TGTGCCAGCAGTGCGACCGGGGCACACCTCTACACCTTC
CASSATGAHLYTF
>TRBV6-6|-|-|TRBJ2-7
TGTGCCAGCAGGGACAGTTACGAGCAGTACTTC
CASRDSYEQYF
>TRBV5-1|TRBD2|once|TRBJ2-7
TGCGCCAGCAGCTGGGGACTAGCGGAAACCTACGAGCAGTACTTC
CASSWGLAETYEQYF
>TRBV7-2|-|-|TRBJ2-5
TGTGCCAGCCGCCCCCAACAAGAGACCCAGTACTTC
CASRPQQETQYF
>TRBV29-1|-|-|TRBJ1-1
TGCAGCGTCGCGCGGGGAGGGAACACTGAAGCTTTCTTT
CSVARGGNTEAFF
>TRBV5-1|-|-|TRBJ2-1
TGCGCCAGCAGCCGGGTAGGGAACCGAGACAATGAGCAGTTCTTC
CASSRVGNRDNEQFF
>TRBV19|TRBD2|-|TRBJ2-1
TGTGCCAGTAGTATCCTAGCGGGAGTTCTTTCGGATGAGCAGTTCTTC
CASSILAGVLSDEQFF
>TRBV11-2|TRBD2|-|TRBJ2-7
TGTGCCAGCAGCTTAGTACTAGCGCGGGAGCAGTACTTC
CASSLVLAREQYF
>TRBV12-5|TRBD1|few|TRBJ2-1
TGTGCTAGTGGTAATCGGGACAGGGCGAAGTTCTTC
CASGNRDRAKFF
>TRBV28|TRBD2|-|TRBJ2-7
TGTGCCAGCAGTCGGGGGACTAGTATCGGCGAGCAGTACTTC
CASSRGTSIGEQYF